This TCR beta chain emerged from a study of cytomegalovirus exposure and HLA in healthy donors (TCRdb year 2017). A note on the overall study: According to an earlier analysis of 450 to 650 of the donors, 200 million or so T cells yielded 100 million or so unique TCR beta sequences and 250 to 350 Gb of sequence data. About 280 gigabases of sequencing data and around 80 million unique TCR sequences made up an early release that covered fewer than 650 HLA-typed donors. Among the roughly 410 genotyped donors, under 90% belonged to the genetic ancestry cluster associated with self-reported Caucasian donors. The aim of the study was to test whether cataloging public T cell receptors could identify signatures of past pathogen exposure. The study used immunosequencing to profile the T cell repertoires of hundreds of subjects and linked those repertoires to cytomegalovirus serostatus. In addition to the first cohort of several hundred subjects, a separate validation cohort of approximately 130 different subjects was used. To predict cytomegalovirus infection status, the study brought together high-throughput TCR immunosequencing, statistical association of individual TCRs with disease status, and machine learning. In a later analysis, previously published TCR beta repertoires from 550 to 700 donors were re-analyzed and high-resolution HLA genotyping was added so that TCR occurrence patterns could be studied. The later analysis used no new phenotypic data to find candidate immune exposures, relying instead on TCR beta sequences and their occurrence across donors. To decide whether each TCR beta V gene segment behaved as functional or pseudogenic, an earlier analysis of some 600 of the donors relied on high-throughput TCR beta sequencing. Alongside the repertoire data, information on donor age, sex, ethnicity and CMV serostatus was compiled. A later genetic analysis took genome-wide SNP genotypes for about 55% of the 666 donors and used that subset as a discovery cohort. All discovery cohort repertoires had been generated on a single sequencing platform. Both class I and class II loci were covered by HLA typing, at four-digit resolution. Typing coverage differed by locus: A, B, C, DRB1 and DQB1 were typed in roughly 629-640 donors, DQA1 in about 510, DPA1 in over 600, and DPB1 in 400 to 480. Several DR-DQ haplotypes were treated as single units for association and clustering because of strong linkage in the cohort. Across approximately 400 genotyped donors of the cohort, an average of approximately 220,000 unique TCR beta nucleotide sequences per donor were sequenced, and approximately 17% of those sequences were non-productive.

The cohort comprised 670 or so healthy bone marrow donors. At the time of sampling, all cohort members were nominally healthy, though unrecorded immune exposures were likely present. The donor tested CMV seropositive and was one of the 289 seropositive cohort members. A peripheral blood sample was collected from each donor, and TCR beta sequencing was performed on peripheral blood mononuclear cells. The Qiagen DNeasy Blood Extraction Kit was used to extract genomic DNA from the blood cell samples. V was cut back by 3 bases and J by 2 bases, leaving a gap of 13 bases between them. Spanning cysteine to phenylalanine, the CDR3 consists of 15 amino acids. Only the CDR3 DNA stays, 45 bases, in frame from base 1. CDR1 and CDR2, looked up from the germline V gene (reference sequence), are SEHNR and FQNEAQ. The study at large found these results: The 87-base-pair reads could not distinguish some IMGT-functional V segments, including TRBV6-2 and TRBV6-3, so those segments were excluded. Broadly in line with IMGT annotations, most TCR beta V segments showed up in productive rearrangements about 87% or about 30% of the time in an earlier analysis of several hundred of the donors. Because HLA typing was unavailable for some donors at each locus, only the typed subset was used in association tests. When HLA alleles, especially DR and DQ, strongly co-occurred, attributing TCR associations to individual alleles was difficult. According to a later genetic analysis, donors in an Asian-associated ancestry cluster had fewer N-insertions in productive TCRs than the roughly 670-donor mean. Across donors, most TCR sequences were observed very rarely, whereas some public TCRs were present in many individuals. A later analysis found that most CMV-associated TCR beta chains appeared HLA-restricted, with HLA associations seemingly driven largely by CMV exposure. The sequencing pipeline was judged likely to have produced a cluster of highly shared sequence variants as a technical artifact. The classifier was reported to diagnose cytomegalovirus status with high specificity and sensitivity in both the original and validation cohorts. A few of the identified cytomegalovirus-associated TCR beta chains were confirmed in vitro to be specific for cytomegalovirus antigens. Immune exposure information for the cohort was limited to CMV serostatus. Only TCR beta chains were sequenced in this cohort, and the absence of alpha or paired-chain data limited detectable features. Linkage disequilibrium might explain the correlated functional status among segregating V segments, but an unknown experimental factor could not be ruled out. Because counts were too low, seventeen rarely observed V segments, including chromosome 9 orphons, were left out of the earlier analysis of 587 of the donors. The authors suggested that the approach could potentially be extended to other disease states and immunological phenotypes. In a later analysis, the rate of TCR association differed among HLA loci, with DRB1 alleles having the most associated TCRs and HLA-C alleles having the fewest. A later analysis associated some 17,000 TCR beta sequences with specific HLA alleles at a false discovery rate of 0.05. A further reported finding was that TCR beta sequences accurately predicted the HLA-A and HLA-B alleles for most subjects in the first cohort. A later analysis found that HLA-associated TCR beta chains were more clonally expanded and had lower generation probabilities than equally common non-associated chains. Sequencing depth was assumed to be roughly uniform across donors in the presence/absence analyses, though that assumption may not hold. An association between a missense DCLRE1C variant and V-gene and J-gene trimming of TCR beta chains was found in a later genetic analysis and replicated in an independent cohort. A total of 150 to 200 TCR beta chains were listed by the study as associated with cytomegalovirus. According to a later analysis, parvovirus B19, influenza, CMV and Epstein-Barr virus appeared linked to several top co-occurrence clusters.

Library preparation was by the immunoSEQ multiplex PCR assay. A mixture of 60 forward primers for TCR Vbeta segments and 13 reverse primers for TCR Jbeta segments was used in the multiplex PCR. The CDR3 region of rearranged TCR beta genes was amplified from genomic DNA with a multiplex PCR assay. The amplified TCR beta libraries were sequenced on the Illumina HiSeq System as 87-base-pair reads. In the original analysis: Across the 640 or so repertoires, a later analysis counted tens of millions of unique TCR beta chains, approximately 10 million of which were shared by at least two donors. To remove PCR and sequencing errors, raw reads were error-corrected and collapsed into unique sequences using a nearest-neighbor algorithm that merged closely related sequences. Alignment of CDR3 sequences to IMGT reference sequences was used to assign V, D and J gene segments. For a sequence to be retained, a match of at least six nucleotides was required to both a V gene segment and a J gene segment. A rearrangement was called productive if the CDR3 had no stop codons and remained in frame with V and J, and every other rearrangement was called non-productive. CDR3 was defined according to IMGT convention as the region running from the second conserved V-encoded cysteine to the conserved J-encoded phenylalanine. The earlier analysis of about 530 of the donors excluded any sequence lacking an unambiguous match to a single V gene segment. An earlier analysis of over 450 of the donors classified V segments as functional when productive rearrangements were above 56.7% and as segregating when the standard deviation between donors was above 5%. To diagnose cytomegalovirus status from the catalog of TCR beta chain sequences, a statistical classification framework was built. V and J gene assignment, in a later analysis, came from comparing TCR nucleotide sequences with IMGT/GENE-DB human TR gene sequences. In a later analysis, CDR3 sequences and most-parsimonious VDJ recombination scenarios were assigned using the TCRdist pipeline. In a later analysis, each TCR beta chain was defined by its CDR3 amino acid sequence together with its V-gene family, and reads without a unique V-gene family were excluded. To address suspected cross-contamination and a sequencing artifact, a later analysis removed 592 highly shared, low-generation-probability nucleotide sequences. In a later analysis, a clonal expansion index for each public chain was calculated from normalized within-repertoire ranks of inferred template counts. A later analysis computed generation probabilities with a VDJ recombination model fitted to out-of-frame rearrangements, and checked the results against IGoR. A later analysis scored TCR-TCR, TCR-HLA and TCR-CMV co-occurrence with hypergeometric tests, applying a repertoire-size bias correction to TCR pairs. To estimate false discovery rates, a later analysis permuted the HLA or CMV assignments 20 times. A later analysis grouped co-occurring TCRs with DBSCAN, adding TCRdist sequence similarity when clustering within HLA-allele-positive subsets. Repertoires with fewer than 30,000 or more than 120,000 public chains, plus five repertoires with anomalous nucleotide sharing, were excluded from co-occurrence clustering. The source is immuneACCESS, and TCRdb retained only in-frame sequences with V and J called. Part of the clones is not carried over; for the studies checked, unresolved V genes explain less than half of this, and the remainder is unexplained. V and J calls and clone size are given by that table; D and trimming were obtained from the DNA. The sample yields 80,000 or so clones; under 80% were counted once. The top ten clones comprise roughly 4.5% of the sample.

This clone was picked up one time. This receptor's antigen is unknown. Per-base qualities were not stored, and no clone one base away is much larger. This clonotype was obtained from a man in his sixties in good health and CMV-seropositive. Recombination linked TRBV7-9 to TRBJ1-1; TRBD1 is perhaps the D gene, given 6 matching bases. Sequencing was performed on PBMCs. The CDR3 reads as follows: CASSFTGIINTEAFF. The DNA sequence is given as TGTGCCAGCAGCTTTACAGGGATAATCAACACTGAAGCTTTCTTT.